Listed below are T cell receptor beta chains from one sample, sequenced in a study of blood T cell repertoires in COVID-19. Sequencing used immunoSEQ multiplex PCR; TCRdb keeps in-frame clones, though not all of them. The sample lists 84,000 or so clones, around 82% occurring once. Material: peripheral blood. Receptor source: a woman older than 75 with acute or convalescent COVID-19. Each CDR3 is given with its conserved first and last residue.

V,J,CDR3
TRBV14,TRBJ2-7,CASSQYVAGVCYEQYF
TRBV9,TRBJ2-2,CASSVRLAGGPGELFF
TRBV19,TRBJ1-5,CASSDLESINQPQHF
TRBV7-9,TRBJ1-4,CASSFLIRGNEKLFF
TRBV19,TRBJ1-2,CASGERRGPGGYTF
TRBV5-1,TRBJ2-1,CASSLTTPEAGGEQFF
TRBV3-1/TRBV3-2,TRBJ2-1,CASSQAGGNEQFF
TRBV7-8,TRBJ1-2,CASSLGGAGFWYGYTF
TRBV11-2,TRBJ2-1,CASRNPGTQNEQFF
TRBV5-1,TRBJ1-3,CASSTGDSSSGNTIYF
TRBV18,TRBJ2-4,CASSPTSGSKNIQYF
TRBV15,TRBJ1-6,CATSRTVGQGSSPLHF
TRBV5-5,TRBJ2-7,CASSLISGEQYF
TRBV28,TRBJ1-3,CASSYPQGSGNTIYF
TRBV5-1,TRBJ2-1,CASSLGGLAGANEQFF
TRBV28,TRBJ2-1,CASSLSQGKRHNEQFF
TRBV7-9,TRBJ2-7,CASSPWSAGGPREQYF
TRBV10-3,TRBJ2-7,CAISELRTELYEQYF
TRBV5-6,TRBJ1-4,CASSNGPHDEKLFF
TRBV18,TRBJ2-7,CASSPSGGSSYEQYF
TRBV18,TRBJ1-6,CASSLDSSYNSPLHF
TRBV29-1,TRBJ2-2,CSVRVTGELFF
TRBV2,TRBJ1-3,CASSGGFSGNTIYF
TRBV5-4,TRBJ2-3,CASSLGQGGTDTQYF
TRBV6-4,TRBJ2-7,CASSVSPEQYF
TRBV5-1,TRBJ2-5,CASSPLAGPGTQYF
TRBV12-3/TRBV12-4,TRBJ1-5,CASSVGGGQPQHF
TRBV5-1,TRBJ2-3,CASSFGLAGTVADTQYF
TRBV5-6,TRBJ1-1,CASSLTGVNTEAFF
TRBV19,TRBJ2-7,CASSTSSGRAIEQYF
TRBV6-1,TRBJ1-2,CASSEGWGDGYTF
TRBV5-6,TRBJ2-1,CASSLTQPSEQFF
TRBV9,TRBJ2-7,CASSVGGGTPYEQYF
TRBV6-4,TRBJ2-7,CASRFERAPYEQYF
TRBV7-2,TRBJ2-1,CASSYGTHNEQFF
TRBV25-1,TRBJ1-6,CASSEQGNSPLHF
TRBV12-3/TRBV12-4,TRBJ1-5,CASSGTGEQPQHF